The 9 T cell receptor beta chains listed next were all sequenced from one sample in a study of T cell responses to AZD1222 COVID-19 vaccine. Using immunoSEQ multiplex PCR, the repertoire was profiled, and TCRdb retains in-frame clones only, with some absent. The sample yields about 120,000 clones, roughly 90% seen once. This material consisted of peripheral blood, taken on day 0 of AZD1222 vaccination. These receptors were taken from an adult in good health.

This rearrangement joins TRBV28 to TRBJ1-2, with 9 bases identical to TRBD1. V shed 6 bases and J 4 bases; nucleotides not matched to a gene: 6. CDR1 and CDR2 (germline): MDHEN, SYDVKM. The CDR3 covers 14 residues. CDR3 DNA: TGTGCCAGCAGACCTACGACAGGGGGCTATGGCTACACCTTC. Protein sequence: CASRPTTGGYGYTF.

The CDR3 nucleotides read TGTGCCAGCAGCCCCCAAGTGAGCATGAACACTGAAGCTTTCTTT. Translating it yields CASSPQVSMNTEAFF. The chain carries TRBV14 and TRBJ1-1; D not resolved. From germline, CDR1 is SGHDN and CDR2 FVKESK. The CDR3 totals 15 residues. Trimming pared 4 bases from V and 0 bases from J, leaving 12 bases between.

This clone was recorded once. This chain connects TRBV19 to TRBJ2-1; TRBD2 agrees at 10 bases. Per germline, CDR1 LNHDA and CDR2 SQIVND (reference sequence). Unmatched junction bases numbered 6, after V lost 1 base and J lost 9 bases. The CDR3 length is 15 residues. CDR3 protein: CASSIASAGGGEQFF. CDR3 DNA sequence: TGTGCCAGTAGTATAGCTTCAGCGGGAGGGGGTGAGCAGTTCTTC.

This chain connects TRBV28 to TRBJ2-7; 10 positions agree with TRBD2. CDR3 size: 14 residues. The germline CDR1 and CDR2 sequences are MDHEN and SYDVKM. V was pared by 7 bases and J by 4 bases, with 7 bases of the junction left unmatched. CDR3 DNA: TGTGCCAGCACCTCAGCGGGAGGGTTTTACGAGCAGTACTTC. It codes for CASTSAGGFYEQYF.

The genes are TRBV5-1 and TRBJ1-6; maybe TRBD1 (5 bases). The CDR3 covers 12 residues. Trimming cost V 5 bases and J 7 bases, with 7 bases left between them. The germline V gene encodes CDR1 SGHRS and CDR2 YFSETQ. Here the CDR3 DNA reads TGCGCCAGCAGTGACAGCAATTCACCCCTCCACTTT. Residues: CASSDSNSPLHF.

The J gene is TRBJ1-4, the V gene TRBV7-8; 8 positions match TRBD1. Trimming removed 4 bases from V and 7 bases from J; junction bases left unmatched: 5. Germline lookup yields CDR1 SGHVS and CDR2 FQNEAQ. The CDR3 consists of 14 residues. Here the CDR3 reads CASSSQGAGEKLFF. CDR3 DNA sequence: TGTGCCAGCAGCTCCCAGGGGGCCGGTGAAAAACTGTTTTTT.

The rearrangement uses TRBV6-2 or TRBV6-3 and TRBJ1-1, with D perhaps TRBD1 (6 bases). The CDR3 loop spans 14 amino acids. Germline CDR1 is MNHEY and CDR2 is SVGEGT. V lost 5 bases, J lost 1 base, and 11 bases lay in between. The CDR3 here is CASSRGQRNTEAFF. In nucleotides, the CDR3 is TGTGCCAGCAGTCGTGGACAGAGGAACACTGAAGCTTTCTTT.

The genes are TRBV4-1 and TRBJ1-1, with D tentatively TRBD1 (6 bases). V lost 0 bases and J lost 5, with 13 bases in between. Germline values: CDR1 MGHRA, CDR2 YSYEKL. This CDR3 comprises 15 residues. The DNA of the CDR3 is TGCGCCAGCAGCCAAGAAGAAAGGGGGGAAACTGAAGCTTTCTTT. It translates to CASSQEERGETEAFF.

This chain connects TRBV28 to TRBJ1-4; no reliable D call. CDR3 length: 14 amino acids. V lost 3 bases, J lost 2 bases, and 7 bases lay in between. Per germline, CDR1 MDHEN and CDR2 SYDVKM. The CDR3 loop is CASSFRNTNEKLFF. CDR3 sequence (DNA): TGTGCCAGCAGTTTCCGGAATACTAATGAAAAACTGTTTTTT.